This TCR beta chain was sequenced for a study of blood T cell repertoires in COVID-19. J gave up 4 bases and V 1 base, and 1 base lay outside the gene matches. Germline CDR1 reads SGHAT; CDR2 reads FQNNGV. The CDR3 loop spans 14 amino acids. This clone was detected once. Sequenced by immunoSEQ multiplex PCR; TCRdb stores in-frame clones only, minus some. The sample lists 18,000 or so clones, roughly 89% seen once, with roughly an eighth in the top ten. The chain links TRBV11-2 to TRBJ2-1, with 7 bases that match TRBD2. The TCR sequence derives from a man between 60 and 75 years old with active COVID-19. The sequenced sample was peripheral blood. CDR3 sequence reads: CASSLAGGYNEQFF. CDR3 coding DNA: TGTGCCAGCAGCTTAGCGGGAGGTTACAATGAGCAGTTCTTC. Full variable domain (outside the CDR3, taken from reference TRBV11-2 and TRBJ2-1): EAGVAQSPRYKIIEKRQSVAFWCNPISGHATLYWYQQILGQGPKLLIQFQNNGVVDDSQLPKDRFSAERLKGVDSTLKIQPAKLEDSAVYLCASSLAGGYNEQFFGPGTRLTVL.